The 8 T cell receptor beta chains in this list originate from one sample, sequenced in a study of control samples from healthy donors and cancer patients. Repertoires were generated with immunoSEQ multiplex PCR, while TCRdb's copy carries only in-frame clones and drops some. The profile shows roughly 73,000 clones, 92% of them singletons. The sample comprised blood. All receptors derive from a woman aged 60-70 years in good health.

As for this clone: Other DNA sequences in the sample encode the same CDR3. The rearrangement joins TRBV30 to TRBJ2-7; 9 nucleotides agree with TRBD1. Looked up from germline, CDR1 is GTSNPN and CDR2 is SVGIG (reference sequence). J lost 0 bases, V lost 5 bases, and 2 bases had no gene match. The CDR3 has 13 residues. CDR3 residues: CAWGTGSSYEQYF. The CDR3 coding sequence is TGTGCCTGGGGGACAGGGAGCTCCTACGAGCAGTACTTC.

This chain links TRBV5-1 with TRBJ2-1; D call uncertain. V dropped 4 bases and J dropped 7 bases, with 12 bases sitting between them. Germline values: CDR1 SGHRS, CDR2 YFSETQ. The CDR3 extends over 13 amino acids. As DNA, the CDR3 is TGCGCCAGCAGCCTCTACCTAGGAAATGAGCAGTTCTTC. Translating it yields CASSLYLGNEQFF.

This clone was seen once. The CDR3 nucleotides read TGTGCCAGTAGTCCCCGGACTTCTGGGGAGCTGTTTTTT. It encodes CASSPRTSGELFF. The J gene is TRBJ2-2, the V gene TRBV19; tentatively, D is TRBD2 (5 bases). This CDR3 has 13 amino acids. Germline CDR1 and CDR2: LNHDA and SQIVND (reference sequence). V was clipped by 5 bases and J by 8 bases, with 12 bases between them.

The chain has TRBV6-5 and TRBJ1-1; D is unclear. Germline lookup yields CDR1 MNHEY and CDR2 SVGAGI. Trimming cost V 7 bases and J 5 bases, with 11 bases left between them. CDR3 length: 12 residues. The CDR3 nucleotides read TGTGCCAGCACGAGGGCTCGGACTGAAGCTTTCTTT. Translation gives CASTRARTEAFF.

The chain combines TRBV13 with TRBJ2-3, with D uncertain. V gave up 2 bases and J gave up 4 bases, with 4 bases separating them. This CDR3 has 12 residues. The germline V gene encodes CDR1 PRHDT and CDR2 FYEKMQ (reference sequence). This CDR3 is CASSLRADTQYF. CDR3 in DNA: TGTGCCAGCAGCTTACGGGCAGATACGCAGTATTTT.

The V gene is TRBV9, the J gene TRBJ1-3; D ambiguous. This CDR3 is built from 13 residues. Germline CDR1 and CDR2: SGDLS and YYNGEE. V lost 7 bases to trimming and J lost 4 bases, with 12 bases between them. The CDR3 loop is CASRLEGGNTIYF. As DNA, the CDR3 is TGTGCCAGCCGGCTCGAAGGGGGAAACACCATATATTTT.

The gene calls are TRBV9 and TRBJ2-1; D perhaps matches TRBD2 (6 bases). V lost 4 bases and J 7 bases, leaving 21 bases between the germline ends. The germline CDR1 and CDR2 sequences are SGDLS and YYNGEE. CDR3 length equals 16 residues. The CDR3 DNA reads TGTGCCAGCAGCCCCCAAGAAGCGGGCATGTCGAATGAGCAGTTCTTC. Its protein is CASSPQEAGMSNEQFF.

V gene TRBV2 combines with J gene TRBJ1-1, with 7 bases lining up with TRBD1. The CDR3 totals 13 residues. Trimming at V came to 7 bases and at J to 7 bases, leaving 9 bases not matched to a gene. Looked up from germline, CDR1 is SNHLY and CDR2 is FYNNEI. CDR3 nucleotide sequence: TGTGCCAGCATGCCGCAGGGGGTGAGTGAAGCTTTCTTT. Encoded protein: CASMPQGVSEAFF.